The rows below give T cell receptor beta chains drawn from one sample of a study of OX40 agonist ivuxolimab in advanced cancers. Only in-frame clones appear in the TCRdb table, and some are missing; sequencing was by immunoSEQ multiplex PCR. The data hold 91,000 or so clones, with approximately 94% observed a single time. Sequencing used CD4+ or CD8+ T cells sorted from blood, obtained in a trial of the OX40 agonist ivuxolimab. Receptor source: an adult with an advanced solid tumor such as melanoma, head and neck, liver or kidney cancer. CDR3s include the opening cysteine and the closing phenylalanine or tryptophan. The D gene is left open where the match is weak. The size entry is marked missing in some rows and otherwise reads once, few, many or a size class.

>TRBJ2-1|TRBV7-9|15|-|TRBD2
CASSLRGSAYNEQFF
TGTGCCAGCAGCTTGCGGGGGTCCGCCTACAATGAGCAGTTCTTC
>TRBJ2-5|TRBV30|11|-|TRBD2
CAWSGGETQYF
TGTGCCTGGTCGGGAGGGGAGACCCAGTACTTC
>TRBJ2-3|TRBV20-1|10|-|-
CSARTNTQYF
TGCAGTGCCCGCACAAATACGCAGTATTTT
>TRBJ2-7|TRBV28|15|-|-
CASSSLREAPPEQYF
TGTGCCAGCAGTTCCCTCCGTGAGGCTCCCCCCGAGCAGTACTTC
>TRBJ2-7|TRBV5-1|14|-|TRBD1
CASSFKGGGYEQYF
TGCGCCAGCAGCTTTAAAGGGGGCGGCTACGAGCAGTACTTC
>TRBJ2-2|TRBV7-3|13|-|-
CATKTLNTGELFF
TGTGCCACTAAGACACTGAACACCGGGGAGCTGTTTTTT
>TRBJ1-6|TRBV5-1|14|-|TRBD1
CASSLGQNNSPLHF
TGCGCCAGCAGCCTGGGACAGAATAATTCACCCCTCCACTTT
>TRBJ2-1|TRBV28|14|-|-
CASSYSGPYNEQFF
TGTGCCAGCAGTTACTCCGGACCCTACAATGAGCAGTTCTTC
>TRBJ1-1|TRBV7-9|14|-|-
CASSLAGGNTEAFF
TGTGCCAGCAGCTTAGCAGGAGGGAACACTGAAGCTTTCTTT
>TRBJ1-6|TRBV6-1|13|-|TRBD1
CACSGTANSPLHF
TGTGCCTGCTCCGGGACAGCCAATTCACCCCTCCACTTT
>TRBJ1-1|TRBV6-5|16|once|-
CASSYSYLRGNTEAFF
TGTGCCAGCAGTTACAGTTACCTTCGGGGAAACACTGAAGCTTTCTTT
>TRBJ1-1|TRBV5-6|13|-|-
CASSSTGWTEAFF
TGTGCCAGCAGCTCCACAGGGTGGACTGAAGCTTTCTTT
>TRBJ1-6|TRBV7-2|13|few|-
CASSTGIRSPLHF
TGTGCCAGCAGCACCGGGATCCGCTCACCCCTCCACTTT
>TRBJ2-5|TRBV5-4|16|-|-
CASSQTRLLPQETQYF
TGTGCCAGCAGCCAGACTCGACTGTTGCCCCAAGAGACCCAGTACTTC
>TRBJ2-7|TRBV7-2|10|-|-
CASGWDEQYF
TGTGCCAGCGGTTGGGACGAGCAGTACTTC
>TRBJ1-1|TRBV6-6|15|-|-
CASRKQGIMNTEAFF
TGTGCCAGCAGGAAACAGGGAATCATGAACACTGAAGCTTTCTTT
>TRBJ1-6|TRBV7-6|15|-|-
CASSPGAGGNSPLHF
TGTGCCAGCAGCCCGGGAGCCGGGGGTAATTCACCCCTCCACTTT
>TRBJ2-1|TRBV19|16|many|-
CASSIRVIRSYNEQFF
TGTGCCAGTAGTATCAGAGTAATCCGCTCCTACAATGAGCAGTTCTTC
>TRBJ2-2|TRBV4-3|15|-|-
CASSQDPRGRGELFF
TGCGCCAGCAGCCAAGATCCTCGGGGGCGGGGGGAGCTGTTTTTT
>TRBJ1-5|TRBV6-5|14|-|-
CASARTGRNQPQHF
TGTGCCAGCGCTCGGACCGGGCGCAATCAGCCCCAGCATTTT
>TRBJ2-5|TRBV18|12|-|-
CASSPQQETQYF
TGTGCCAGCTCACCACAACAAGAGACCCAGTACTTC
>TRBJ2-7|TRBV5-1|13|-|-
CASSFRDNYEQYF
TGCGCCAGCAGCTTCCGGGACAACTACGAGCAGTACTTC
>TRBJ1-2|TRBV18|16|-|TRBD1
CASSPRTGQGEYGYTF
TGTGCCAGCTCACCGAGGACAGGTCAGGGCGAATATGGCTACACCTTC
>TRBJ2-6|TRBV19|16|-|-
CASSTGRPSGANVLTF
TGTGCCAGTAGTACCGGTCGTCCCTCTGGGGCCAACGTCCTGACTTTC
>TRBJ1-1|TRBV18|15|-|-
CASSLERAGVTEAFF
TGTGCCAGCTCACTTGAGAGGGCGGGGGTCACTGAAGCTTTCTTT
>TRBJ2-1|TRBV20-1|11|-|-
CSARWGNEQFF
TGCAGTGCTAGGTGGGGCAATGAGCAGTTCTTC
>TRBJ2-3|TRBV4-3|13|-|-
CASSQDNTDTQYF
TGCGCCAGCAGCCAAGACAACACAGATACGCAGTATTTT
>TRBJ2-2|TRBV28|15|-|TRBD2
CASSLGGGPTRELFF
TGTGCCAGCAGTTTGGGCGGGGGTCCTACCAGGGAGCTGTTTTTT
>TRBJ2-1|TRBV15|14|-|-
CATSRSMQYNEQFF
TGTGCCACCAGCAGGTCCATGCAGTACAATGAGCAGTTCTTC
>TRBJ1-1|TRBV6-6|15|-|-
CASSYSITGDTEAFF
TGTGCCAGCAGTTACTCGATCACAGGTGACACTGAAGCTTTCTTT
>TRBJ2-7|TRBV19|11|-|-
CASSTPYEQYF
TGTGCCAGTAGTACCCCATACGAGCAGTACTTC
>TRBJ2-7|TRBV6-6|15|-|TRBD1
CASRSGTGELYEQYF
TGTGCCAGCAGGTCCGGGACAGGGGAACTCTACGAGCAGTACTTC
>TRBJ2-3|TRBV19|15|-|TRBD2
CASSTQREGPDTQYF
TGTGCCAGTAGTACCCAGCGGGAGGGCCCAGATACGCAGTATTTT